Presented here are 18 T cell receptor beta chains from one specimen sequenced in a study of T cell responses to AZD1222 COVID-19 vaccine. The data were produced by immunoSEQ multiplex PCR, yet TCRdb's version contains in-frame clones alone and is incomplete. The top ten hold about 3.7% of the sample, which has around 140,000 clones, 92% seen once. The sample was peripheral blood, taken on day 0 of AZD1222 vaccination. These receptors originate from an adult in good health.

The chain recombines TRBV3-1 (or the pseudogene TRBV3-2) with TRBJ1-1, with D possibly matching TRBD1 (6 bases). CDR1 and CDR2 (germline): LGHDT, YNNKEL (reference sequence). This CDR3 contains 16 residues. V was cut by 5 bases and J by 5 bases, with 21 bases left in between. CDR3 DNA: TGTGCCAGCAGCTACCGCCCCCAGGGGCTGCGGACTGAAGCTTTCTTT. Encoded protein: CASSYRPQGLRTEAFF.

The rearrangement links TRBV11-2 to TRBJ1-5; D uncertain. V was pared by 1 base and J by 4 bases, with 5 bases between. This CDR3 has 13 amino acids. Germline CDR1 and CDR2: SGHAT and FQNNGV. In DNA, the CDR3 is TGTGCCAGCAGCTTAGGGGATAATCAGCCCCAGCATTTT. Protein product: CASSLGDNQPQHF. The full variable domain, completed using reference TRBV11-2 and TRBJ1-5, is EAGVAQSPRYKIIEKRQSVAFWCNPISGHATLYWYQQILGQGPKLLIQFQNNGVVDDSQLPKDRFSAERLKGVDSTLKIQPAKLEDSAVYLCASSLGDNQPQHFGDGTRLSIL.

The chain is built from TRBV12-5 and TRBJ2-1, with a possible D match to TRBD2 (6 bases). The V gene's germline CDR1 is LGHNT and CDR2 FRNRAP. The CDR3 has 16 amino acids. V was pared by 6 bases and J by 0 bases, with 15 bases between. This CDR3 is CASGSTRGSSYNEQFF. The CDR3 nucleotides are TGTGCTAGTGGCTCCACTCGGGGGTCCTCCTACAATGAGCAGTTCTTC.

This sequence joins TRBV19 and TRBJ1-5; 7 nucleotides line up with TRBD1. Germline V CDR1 and CDR2: LNHDA, SQIVND (reference sequence). The V and J ends lost 3 bases and 2 bases, in that order; junction bases with no gene match: 1. This CDR3 contains 14 residues. The CDR3 bases are TGTGCCAGTAGTATCGGACAGGGCAATCAGCCCCAGCATTTT. It is translated as CASSIGQGNQPQHF.

For the CDR3, the DNA is TGTGCCAGCAGCTCCGTTACGGGGGCCAAAAACATTCAGTACTTC. Its protein product is CASSSVTGAKNIQYF. The chain is built from TRBV11-2 and TRBJ2-4, with D possibly TRBD2 on 5 matching bases. The CDR3 is made up of 15 amino acids. Germline loops: CDR1 SGHAT, CDR2 FQNNGV. The V and J ends lost 4 bases and 1 base respectively, with 11 bases between them.

The chain employs TRBV30 and TRBJ1-5, with 7 positions matching TRBD1. The CDR3 length is 13 residues. V was clipped by 6 bases and J by 2 bases; unmatched bases: 4. In germline, CDR1 is GTSNPN, CDR2 SVGIG (reference sequence). The CDR3 spells CACDREGNQPQHF. The CDR3 DNA reads TGTGCCTGTGACAGGGAGGGCAATCAGCCCCAGCATTTT.

This chain connects TRBV2 to TRBJ1-5, with TRBD1 matching 7 bases. The ends lost 2 bases at V and 6 bases at J; junction bases unmatched: 7. This CDR3 is built from 15 residues. The germline V gene encodes CDR1 SNHLY and CDR2 FYNNEI. The CDR3 spells CASSESRTGRQPQHF. CDR3 bases: TGTGCCAGCAGTGAATCAAGGACAGGTCGTCAGCCCCAGCATTTT.

The CDR3 DNA follows: TGTGCCAGCAGTGAAAGTCGGACTAGCGGGAGCGAGCAGTACTTC. The encoded protein is CASSESRTSGSEQYF. The chain employs TRBV2 and TRBJ2-7, with 13 nucleotides matching TRBD2. V shed 2 bases and J 6 bases; nucleotides not matched to a gene: 4. The CDR3 totals 15 residues. The germline CDR1 and CDR2 sequences are SNHLY and FYNNEI.

In DNA, the CDR3 is TGTGCCAGCAGCCAAGAGGGTGGGGCCCCCTACGAGCAGTACTTC. Amino acids: CASSQEGGAPYEQYF. The V call is TRBV3-1 (or the pseudogene TRBV3-2), the J call TRBJ2-7; a weak D match, TRBD1 (5 bases). Per the germline V gene, CDR1 is LGHDT and CDR2 is YNNKEL (reference sequence). This CDR3 spans 15 amino acids. The V end lost 0 bases, the J end lost 2 bases, and 11 bases lay between the germline ends.

The chain combines TRBV11-2 with TRBJ2-7, with 11 bases identical to TRBD1. J lost 2 bases, V lost 5 bases, and 5 bases had no gene match. Germline V gives CDR1 SGHAT, CDR2 FQNNGV. The length of the CDR3 is 15 residues. The CDR3 reads CASSPGTGGTYEQYF. CDR3 nucleotides: TGTGCCAGCAGCCCTGGGACAGGGGGGACCTACGAGCAGTACTTC.

The chain is built from TRBV7-3 and TRBJ2-1; 9 bases line up with TRBD1. Germline V lookup: CDR1 SGHTA, CDR2 FQGTGA. The CDR3 spans 15 residues. Trimming cost V 5 bases and J 9 bases; bases outside gene matches: 11. CDR3 residues: CASSDRDRASREQFF. The CDR3 coding sequence is TGTGCCAGCAGCGACCGGGACAGGGCCAGCCGTGAGCAGTTCTTC.

This clone was counted once. The chain carries TRBV24-1 and TRBJ2-1; 12 bases align to TRBD2. The CDR3 length is 19 residues. Losses at the gene ends were 6 bases for V and 0 bases for J; bases not matched to a gene: 11. Germline-derived CDR1 and CDR2 are KGHDR and SFDVKD. The CDR3 reads CATSSPLAGGPGSYNEQFF. The DNA of the CDR3 is TGTGCCACCAGTTCTCCCCTAGCGGGAGGGCCGGGCTCCTACAATGAGCAGTTCTTC.

The rearrangement uses TRBV5-4 and TRBJ1-3; 8 nucleotides line up with TRBD1. V lost 3 bases and J lost 1; bases outside the gene matches: 9. The CDR3 loop spans 17 amino acids. Germline-derived CDR1 and CDR2 are SGHNT and YYREEE (reference sequence). CDR3 protein: CASSSDRDRLSGNTIYF. DNA for the CDR3: TGTGCCAGCAGCTCCGACCGGGACAGGCTTTCTGGAAACACCATATATTTT.

The table lists this clone with a count of one. The chain links TRBV7-6 to TRBJ1-1, with D possibly matching TRBD1 (6 bases). The V gene lost 1 base and the J gene lost 4 bases, with 7 bases spanning the gap. The V gene's germline CDR1 is SGHVS and CDR2 FNYEAQ. The CDR3 length is 13 residues. CDR3 loop: CASSLGQATEAFF. CDR3 DNA sequence: TGTGCCAGCAGCTTAGGACAGGCCACTGAAGCTTTCTTT.

The chain carries TRBV7-9 and TRBJ1-3; unclear D gene. The CDR3 is 15 residues long. Between the trimmed V and J ends, which lost 3 bases and 4 bases, there was a span of 13 bases. Germline CDR1 is SEHNR and CDR2 is FQNEAQ (reference sequence). The CDR3 loop is CASSFWSPEGNTIYF. The CDR3 DNA reads TGTGCCAGCAGCTTTTGGAGTCCAGAAGGAAACACCATATATTTT.

V and J are TRBV18 and TRBJ2-3, with D perhaps matching TRBD1 or TRBD2 (5 bases each). This CDR3 comprises 13 residues. Germline-derived CDR1 and CDR2 are KGHSH and LQKENI. V was trimmed by 5 bases and J by 3 bases, leaving 9 bases between them. CDR3 protein: CASSEGRTDTQYF. In DNA, the CDR3 is TGTGCCAGCTCAGAGGGGCGGACAGATACGCAGTATTTT.

This chain connects TRBV6-5 to TRBJ2-2; D is uncertain. This CDR3 contains 11 residues. Trimming took off 4 bases at V and 8 bases at J, with 5 bases between the two ends. The germline V gene encodes CDR1 MNHEY and CDR2 SVGAGI. CDR3 sequence reads: CASSFQGELFF. CDR3 coding DNA: TGTGCCAGCAGTTTTCAAGGGGAGCTGTTTTTT.

V gene TRBV5-1 combines with J gene TRBJ2-7; 11 bases fit TRBD1. Germline V lookup: CDR1 SGHRS, CDR2 YFSETQ. The CDR3 consists of 17 residues. V lost 1 base to trimming and J lost 4 bases; unmatched junction nucleotides: 10. CDR3 sequence: CASSLTGTGGGVYEQYF. DNA for the CDR3: TGCGCCAGCAGCTTGACCGGGACAGGGGGTGGTGTTTACGAGCAGTACTTC.